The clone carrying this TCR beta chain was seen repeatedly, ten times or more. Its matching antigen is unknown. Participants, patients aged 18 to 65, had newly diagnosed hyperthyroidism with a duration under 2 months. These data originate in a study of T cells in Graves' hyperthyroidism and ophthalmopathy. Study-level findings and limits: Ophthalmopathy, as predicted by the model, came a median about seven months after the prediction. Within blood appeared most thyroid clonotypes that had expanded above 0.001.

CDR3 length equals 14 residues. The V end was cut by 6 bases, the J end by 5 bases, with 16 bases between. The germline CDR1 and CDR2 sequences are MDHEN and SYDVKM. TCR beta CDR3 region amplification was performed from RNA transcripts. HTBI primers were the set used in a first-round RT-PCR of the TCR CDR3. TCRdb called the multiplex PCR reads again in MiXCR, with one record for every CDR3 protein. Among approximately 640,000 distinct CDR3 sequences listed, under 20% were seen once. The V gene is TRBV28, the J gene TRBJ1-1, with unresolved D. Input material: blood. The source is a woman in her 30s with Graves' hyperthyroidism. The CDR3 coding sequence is TGTGCCAGCAGCAAAATTTACTTATTAACTGAAGCTTTCTTT. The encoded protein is CASSKIYLLTEAFF.